Described below is a single T cell receptor (beta chain) sequence and its context. Its cognate antigen is unknown. This sample was included in a study of T cell responses to AZD1222 COVID-19 vaccine. General study results and limits: Among AZD1222 vaccinees, only six were seropositive at baseline. Reportedly, nearly half of unique spike TCRs recognized epitopes outside B.1.351/B.1.1.7 mutations. The peak T cell response came first, and repertoires were sampled only after it. When two AZD1222 doses had been given, Spike-specific TCR breadth and depth rose.

The CDR3 extends over 16 amino acids. Per germline, CDR1 LNHDA and CDR2 SQIVND (reference sequence). J lost 2 bases, V lost 1 base, and 5 bases had no gene match. Clones were sequenced by immunoSEQ multiplex PCR, and TCRdb holds only the in-frame ones, with some missing. The table records 100,000 to 150,000 clones, roughly 85% of them present only once. This specimen consisted of peripheral blood, obtained on day 0 of AZD1222 vaccination. The clonotype comes from an adult in good health. The V call is TRBV19, the J call TRBJ2-7; 10 bases are a match to TRBD2. The CDR3, as DNA: TGTGCCAGTAGTATAGCGGTAGCGGGGGGAACCTACGAGCAGTACTTC. This codes for CASSIAVAGGTYEQYF.